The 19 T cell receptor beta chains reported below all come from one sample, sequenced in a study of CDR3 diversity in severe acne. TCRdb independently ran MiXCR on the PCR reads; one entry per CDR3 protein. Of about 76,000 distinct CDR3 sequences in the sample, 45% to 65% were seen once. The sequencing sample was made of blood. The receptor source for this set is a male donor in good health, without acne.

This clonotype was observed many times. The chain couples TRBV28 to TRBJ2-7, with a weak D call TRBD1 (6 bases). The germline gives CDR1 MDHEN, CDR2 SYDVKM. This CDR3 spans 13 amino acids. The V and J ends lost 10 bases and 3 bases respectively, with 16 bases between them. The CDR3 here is CATTGHSVYEQYF. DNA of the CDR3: TGTGCCACTACGGGACACTCAGTCTACGAGCAGTACTTC.

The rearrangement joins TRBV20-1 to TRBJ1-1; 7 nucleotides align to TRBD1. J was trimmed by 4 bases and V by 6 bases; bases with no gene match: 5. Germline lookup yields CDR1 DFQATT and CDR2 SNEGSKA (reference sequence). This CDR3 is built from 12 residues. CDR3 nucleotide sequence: TGCAGTGCACCCGGGACAGTCACTGAAGCTTTCTTT. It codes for CSAPGTVTEAFF.

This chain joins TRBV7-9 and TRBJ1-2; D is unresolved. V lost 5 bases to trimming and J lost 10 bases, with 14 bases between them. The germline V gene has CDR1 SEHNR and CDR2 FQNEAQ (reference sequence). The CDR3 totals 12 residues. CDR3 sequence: CASSTAKNDYTF. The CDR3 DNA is TGTGCCAGCAGCACAGCCAAAAACGACTACACCTTC. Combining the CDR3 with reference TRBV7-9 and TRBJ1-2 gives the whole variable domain DTGVSQNPRHKITKRGQNVTFRCDPISEHNRLYWYRQTLGQGPEFLTYFQNEAQLEKSRLLSDRFSAERPKGSFSTLEIQRTEQGDSAMYLCASSTAKNDYTFGSGTRLTVV.

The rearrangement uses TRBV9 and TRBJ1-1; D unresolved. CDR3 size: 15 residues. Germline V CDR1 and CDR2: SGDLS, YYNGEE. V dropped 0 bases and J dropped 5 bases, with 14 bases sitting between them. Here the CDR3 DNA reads TGTGCCAGCAGCGTAGGTTTGACCGATGGGACTGAAGCTTTCTTT. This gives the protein CASSVGLTDGTEAFF.

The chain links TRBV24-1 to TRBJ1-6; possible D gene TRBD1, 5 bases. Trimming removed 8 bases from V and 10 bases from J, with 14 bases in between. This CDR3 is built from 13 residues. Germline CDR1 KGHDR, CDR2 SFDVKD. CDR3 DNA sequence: TGTGCCACCAACCCAGGGCCCTACTCACCCCTCCACTTT. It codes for CATNPGPYSPLHF.

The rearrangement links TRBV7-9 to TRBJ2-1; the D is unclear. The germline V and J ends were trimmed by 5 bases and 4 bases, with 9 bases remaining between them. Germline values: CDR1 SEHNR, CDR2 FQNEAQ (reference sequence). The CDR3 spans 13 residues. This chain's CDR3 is CASSSDRYNEQFF. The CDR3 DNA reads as TGTGCCAGCAGCAGTGACCGATACAATGAGCAGTTCTTC. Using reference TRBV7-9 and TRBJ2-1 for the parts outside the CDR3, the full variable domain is DTGVSQNPRHKITKRGQNVTFRCDPISEHNRLYWYRQTLGQGPEFLTYFQNEAQLEKSRLLSDRFSAERPKGSFSTLEIQRTEQGDSAMYLCASSSDRYNEQFFGPGTRLTVL.

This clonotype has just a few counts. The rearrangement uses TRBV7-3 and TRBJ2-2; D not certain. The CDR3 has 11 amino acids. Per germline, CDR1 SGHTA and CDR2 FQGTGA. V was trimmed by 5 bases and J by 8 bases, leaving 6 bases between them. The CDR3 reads CASSKKGELFF. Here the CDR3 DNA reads TGTGCCAGCAGCAAAAAGGGGGAGCTGTTTTTT.

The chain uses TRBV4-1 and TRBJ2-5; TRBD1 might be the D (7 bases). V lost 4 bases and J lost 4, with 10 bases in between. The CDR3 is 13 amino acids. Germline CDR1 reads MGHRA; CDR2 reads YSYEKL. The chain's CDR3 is CASSRQGGETQYF. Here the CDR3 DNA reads TGCGCCAGCAGCCGGCAGGGGGGAGAGACCCAGTACTTC.

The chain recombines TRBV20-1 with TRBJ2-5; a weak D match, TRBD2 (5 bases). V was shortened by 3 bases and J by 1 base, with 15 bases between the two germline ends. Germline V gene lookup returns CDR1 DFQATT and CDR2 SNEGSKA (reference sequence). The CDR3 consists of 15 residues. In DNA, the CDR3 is TGCAGTGCTAGGGACCCGATTCTAGCCCAAGAGACCCAGTACTTC. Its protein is CSARDPILAQETQYF.

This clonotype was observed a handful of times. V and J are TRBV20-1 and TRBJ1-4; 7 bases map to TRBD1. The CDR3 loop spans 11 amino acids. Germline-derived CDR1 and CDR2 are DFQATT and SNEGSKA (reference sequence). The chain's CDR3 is CGLTGNEKLFF. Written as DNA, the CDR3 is TGCGGACTGACAGGGAATGAAAAACTGTTTTTT.

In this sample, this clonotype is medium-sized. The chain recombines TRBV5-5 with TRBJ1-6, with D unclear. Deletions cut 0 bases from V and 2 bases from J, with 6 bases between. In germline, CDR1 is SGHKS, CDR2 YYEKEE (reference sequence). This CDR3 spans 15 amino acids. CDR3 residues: CASSLVQAYNSPLHF. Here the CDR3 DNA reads TGTGCCAGCAGCTTGGTTCAGGCCTATAATTCACCCCTCCACTTT. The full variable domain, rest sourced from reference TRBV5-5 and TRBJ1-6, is DAGVTQSPTHLIKTRGQQVTLRCSPISGHKSVSWYQQVLGQGPQFIFQYYEKEERGRGNFPDRFSARQFPNYSSELNVNALLLGDSALYLCASSLVQAYNSPLHFGNGTRLTVT.

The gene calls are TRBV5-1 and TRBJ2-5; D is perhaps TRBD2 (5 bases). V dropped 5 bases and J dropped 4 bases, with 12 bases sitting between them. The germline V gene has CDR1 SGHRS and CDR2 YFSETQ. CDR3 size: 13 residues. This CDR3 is CASSSSGTETQYF. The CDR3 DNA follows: TGCGCCAGCAGTTCAAGCGGAACAGAGACCCAGTACTTC.

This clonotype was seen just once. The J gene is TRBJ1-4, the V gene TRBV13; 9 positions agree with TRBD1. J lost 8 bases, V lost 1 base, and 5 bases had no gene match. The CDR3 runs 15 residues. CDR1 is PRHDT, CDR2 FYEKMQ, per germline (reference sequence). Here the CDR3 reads CASSLVTGGEEKLFF. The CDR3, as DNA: TGTGCCAGCAGCTTAGTAACAGGGGGCGAAGAAAAACTGTTTTTT.

The CDR3 here is CATSDSQGVVTGELFF. The DNA for the CDR3 is TGTGCCACCAGTGATTCGCAGGGGGTTGTCACCGGGGAGCTGTTTTTT. V and J are TRBV24-1 and TRBJ2-2; 7 bases agree with TRBD1. The CDR3 extends over 16 amino acids. In germline, CDR1 is KGHDR, CDR2 SFDVKD. The trim removed 2 bases at V and 4 bases at J, leaving 6 bases unmatched.

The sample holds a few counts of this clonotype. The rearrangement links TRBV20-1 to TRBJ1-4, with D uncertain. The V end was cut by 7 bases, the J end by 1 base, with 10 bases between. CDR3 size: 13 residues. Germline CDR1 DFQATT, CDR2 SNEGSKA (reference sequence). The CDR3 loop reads CSVPFGTNEKLFF. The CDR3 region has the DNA TGCAGTGTCCCCTTTGGAACTAATGAAAAACTGTTTTTT.

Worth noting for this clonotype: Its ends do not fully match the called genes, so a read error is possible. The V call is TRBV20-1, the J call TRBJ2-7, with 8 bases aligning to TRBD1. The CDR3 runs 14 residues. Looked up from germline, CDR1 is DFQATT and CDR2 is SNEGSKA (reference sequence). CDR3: CSARQGANTGELYF. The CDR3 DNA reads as TGCAGTGCTAGACAGGGGGCGAACACCGGGGAGCTGTACTTC.

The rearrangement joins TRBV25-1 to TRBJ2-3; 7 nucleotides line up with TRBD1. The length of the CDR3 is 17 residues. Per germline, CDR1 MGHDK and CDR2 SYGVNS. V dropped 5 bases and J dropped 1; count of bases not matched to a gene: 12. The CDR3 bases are TGTGCCAGCAGTACGCTCCTAGGGGGCACCGGCACAGATACGCAGTATTTT. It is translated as CASSTLLGGTGTDTQYF.

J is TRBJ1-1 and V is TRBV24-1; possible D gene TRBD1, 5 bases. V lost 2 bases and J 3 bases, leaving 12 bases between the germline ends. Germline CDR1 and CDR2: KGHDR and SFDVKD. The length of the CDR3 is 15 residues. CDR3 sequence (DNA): TGTGCCACCAGTGATTCGGGGGGTAAACACACTGAAGCTTTCTTT. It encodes CATSDSGGKHTEAFF.

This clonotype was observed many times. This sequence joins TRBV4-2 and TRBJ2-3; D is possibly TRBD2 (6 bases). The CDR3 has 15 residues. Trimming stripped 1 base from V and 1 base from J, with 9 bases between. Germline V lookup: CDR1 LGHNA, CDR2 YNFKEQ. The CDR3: CASSQVERGTDTQYF. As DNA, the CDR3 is TGTGCCAGCAGCCAAGTCGAGCGGGGCACAGATACGCAGTATTTT.